This T cell receptor beta chain was observed in a study of T-cell memory formation after mild COVID-19. Many counts were recorded for this clonotype. Its target is unknown. Libraries for TCRalpha and TCRbeta carried sample barcodes and unique molecular identifiers via 5'RACE. TCRdb re-derived calls from the 5' RACE reads in MiXCR, one entry per CDR3 protein. The sample lists approximately 13,000 distinct CDR3 sequences, around 15% seen once, with under 60% in the top ten. Deletions cut 5 bases from V and 0 bases from J, with 16 bases between. CDR3 size: 17 residues. The germline CDR1 and CDR2 sequences are SGHTA and FQGNSA. Study observations and caveats: Contracting clones from day 15 to 85 showed balanced CD4/CD8; later expanders favored CD4+.

This TCR derives from a man younger than 35 who had mild COVID-19 (a few samples of this study predate the infection). Cell type and time point are not known. The specimen sequenced was PBMCs or a T cell subset sorted from them (not recorded which). This chain links TRBV7-2 with TRBJ1-4, with D hard to call. CDR3 bases: TGTGCCAGCAGCCCCGGCGGAGGGCGTGCAACTAATGAAAAACTGTTTTTT. Amino acids: CASSPGGGRATNEKLFF.